The 2 T cell receptor beta chains below come from one sample, sequenced in a study of T cells after posttransplantation cyclophosphamide. Treatment was busulfan-fludarabine conditioning, a marrow graft, and cyclophosphamide on days +3 and +4. Only in-frame clones appear in the TCRdb table, and some are missing; sequencing was by immunoSEQ multiplex PCR. The specimen has 10,000 to 13,000 clones, none found just once. The source was PBMCs, collected after allogeneic stem cell transplant with posttransplant cyclophosphamide. The source is a female patient in her forties or fifties who received an allogeneic stem cell transplant from a related donor, was CMV-positive, and had no GVHD. Some T cells may trace back to the graft donor.

At least ten counts were recorded for this clone. The chain combines TRBV2 with TRBJ1-5; D unclear. The CDR3 runs 14 residues. Germline CDR1 is SNHLY and CDR2 is FYNNEI. V shed 1 base and J shed 4 bases, with 8 bases lying between them. The CDR3 region has the DNA TGTGCCAGCAGTGAAGTTATTTTAAATCAGCCCCAGCATTTT. Protein: CASSEVILNQPQHF.

The chain employs TRBV7-9 and TRBJ2-6, with 9 bases identical to TRBD2. The junction had 8 bases not matched to a gene; V was cut back by 1 base and J by 4 bases. CDR3 length: 18 residues. Germline values: CDR1 SEHNR, CDR2 FQNEAQ (reference sequence). In DNA form, the CDR3 reads TGTGCCAGCAGCTTAGGGATAGCGGGAGCCTCCGGGGCCAACGTCCTGACTTTC. It specifies CASSLGIAGASGANVLTF.